This TCR beta chain emerged from a study of OX40 agonist ivuxolimab in advanced cancers. Study as a whole: Participants, approximately 81% male, averaged roughly 59 years of age, ranging from roughly 23 to 90. A history of anti-PD-1, anti-PD-L1 or anti-CTLA-4 therapy was acceptable, and over 30% had some.

Profiled with immunoSEQ multiplex PCR; TCRdb holds only in-frame clones, not every one. This table has about 21,000 clones, about 79% appearing once. Findings and limits, study-wide: Expanded clones were, on average, more numerous in CD8+ T cells than in CD4+.

Trimming took 3 bases from V and 4 from J, leaving 1 base between them. There are 11 residues in the CDR3. CDR1 MGHRA and CDR2 YSYEKL come from the germline V gene. As to this clone: No antigen is known for it.

This chain connects TRBV4-1 to TRBJ2-1, with D unclear. This TCR was sampled from an adult with an advanced solid tumor such as melanoma, head and neck, liver or kidney cancer. Specimen: CD4+ or CD8+ T cells sorted from blood, collected in a trial of the OX40 agonist ivuxolimab. CDR3 protein: CASSQYNEQFF. CDR3 nucleotide sequence: TGCGCCAGCAGCCAGTACAATGAGCAGTTCTTC.